This TCR beta chain was recorded in a study of Graves' ophthalmopathy and Graves' hyperthyroidism. Study as a whole: Peripheral blood samples were taken at initial diagnosis, before any treatment.

Exclusion criteria comprised other autoimmune diseases, uncontrolled infections, pregnancy or lactation in patients. Clinical symptoms, serum thyroxine, TRAb, thyroid ultrasound and orbital computed tomography formed the basis of diagnosis. PBMCs were obtained from roughly 10 ml of fresh peripheral blood. Amplification from RNA transcripts yielded the TCR beta CDR3 regions. HTBI primers primed a first-round RT-PCR, and a second-round multiplex PCR followed. Each CDR3 protein is one row after TCRdb ran MiXCR on the multiplex PCR reads. The sample carries 200,000 to 300,000 distinct CDR3 sequences, around 50% recorded once. The CDR3 runs to 15 residues. CDR1 is ENHRY and CDR2 is SYGVKD in the germline V gene. Trimming took 10 bases from V and 1 from J; bases not matched to a gene: 7.

The genes are TRBV10-3 and TRBJ2-6; 7 nucleotides agree with TRBD1. The sample comprised peripheral blood. The TCR comes from an adult man with Graves' ophthalmopathy. CDR3 nucleotides: TGTGCCAGCCCAGGGGGAGATTCTGGGGCCAACGTCCTGACTTTC. It encodes CASPGGDSGANVLTF.